Presented here are 28 T cell receptor beta chains from one specimen sequenced in a study of identical twins. A single record per CDR3 protein comes from TCRdb applying MiXCR to the 5' RACE reads. Of 1.5 million to 2 million distinct CDR3 sequences in the sample, around a third were seen once. Sequencing was performed on cord blood. All receptors come from a newborn girl in good health.

There are a few counts of this clonotype. The chain recombines TRBV2 with TRBJ1-2, with D maybe TRBD1 (6 bases). Germline loops: CDR1 SNHLY, CDR2 FYNNEI. Trimming pared 8 bases from V and 5 bases from J, leaving 12 bases between. This CDR3 contains 12 residues. The CDR3 loop reads CASQGQSYGYTF. The CDR3 nucleotides read TGTGCCAGCCAAGGACAGTCGTATGGCTACACCTTC.

This clonotype was observed a handful of times. The chain recombines TRBV7-2 with TRBJ2-3, with D possibly matching TRBD2 (6 bases). The V gene's germline CDR1 is SGHTA and CDR2 FQGNSA. V was trimmed by 2 bases and J by 14 bases, leaving 20 bases between them. The CDR3 covers 14 residues. CDR3 loop: CASSLSGPSRTTYF. The CDR3 region has the DNA TGTGCCAGCAGCTTATCCGGACCGTCCCGGACTACGTATTTT. Combining the CDR3 with reference TRBV7-2 and TRBJ2-3 gives the whole variable domain GAGVSQSPSNKVTEKGKDVELRCDPISGHTALYWYRQSLGQGLEFLIYFQGNSAPDKSGLPSDRFSAERTGGSVSTLTIQRTQQEDSAVYLCASSLSGPSRTTYFGPGTRLTVL.

V usage is TRBV5-6 and J usage is TRBJ2-5; D is perhaps TRBD1 (6 bases). The DNA end favors TRBJ2-7, so the J call may be wrong. This CDR3 is 16 amino acids long. Per the germline V gene, CDR1 is SGHDT and CDR2 is YYEEEE. DNA of the CDR3: TGTGCCAGCAGCTGGGGGCCGGCAAAGGGTTTCGGCGAGCAGTACTTC. As protein: CASSWGPAKGFGEQYF.

This clonotype was detected a few times. The rearrangement uses TRBV21-1 and TRBJ1-1. TRBV21-1 has pseudogene status. The CDR3 is made up of 11 amino acids. The CDR3 DNA reads as TGTGCCAGCAGCAAAGAGGAAGGAGCTTTCTTT. It translates to CASSKEEGAFF.

This clonotype turned up a few times. This chain connects TRBV29-1 to TRBJ2-7, with 10 nucleotides matching TRBD2. Germline CDR1 reads SQVTM; CDR2 reads ANQGSEA. The CDR3 consists of 12 residues. This CDR3 is CRGTSERNEQYF. CDR3 nucleotide sequence: TGCAGGGGGACTAGCGAGCGCAATGAGCAGTACTTC.

This clonotype was seen only a few times. The chain combines TRBV7-9 with TRBJ2-3; TRBD2 is a possible D gene (6 bases). This CDR3 has 17 residues. Trimming shortened V by 5 bases and J by 0 bases, and 18 bases separated the two germline ends. Germline-derived CDR1 and CDR2 are SEHNR and FQNEAQ (reference sequence). CDR3 nucleotide sequence: TGTGCCAGCAGCCTCGGGAAAAGCGGGCGTAGCACAGATACGCAGTATTTT. Amino acids: CASSLGKSGRSTDTQYF.

V usage is TRBV5-4 and J usage is TRBJ2-7; the D gene is possibly TRBD2 (6 bases). The J call may be mistaken, given a closer DNA end match to TRBJ2-5. The CDR3 loop spans 14 amino acids. Per germline, CDR1 SGHNT and CDR2 YYREEE (reference sequence). CDR3 protein: CASSPKLAGETQYF. The CDR3 DNA reads as TGTGCCAGCAGCCCCAAACTAGCCGGGGAGACCCAGTACTTC.

V gene TRBV25-1 combines with J gene TRBJ2-1; D perhaps matches TRBD1 (6 bases). The CDR3 consists of 12 residues. Germline V gene sequence: CDR1 MGHDK, CDR2 SYGVNS. The ends were cut back, 6 bases at V and 13 bases at J, with 16 bases in the middle. Here the CDR3 DNA reads TGTGCCAGCAGCCGTCCAGGGGAGACCCAGTTCTTC. Translating it yields CASSRPGETQFF.

The chain couples TRBV12-3 or TRBV12-4 to TRBJ1-2, with a weak D call TRBD1 (5 bases). This CDR3 is built from 13 residues. With 7 bases removed from V and 4 bases from J, the gap between germline ends came to 13 bases. CDR3 sequence (DNA): TGTGCCAGCACCCGCAGGGAGGGCTATGGCTACACCTTC. Protein: CASTRREGYGYTF.

This clonotype is a singleton in its sample. The chain couples TRBV5-1 to TRBJ1-1, with TRBD1 identical over 8 bases. This CDR3 region has 13 residues. Germline loops: CDR1 SGHRS, CDR2 YFSETQ. Germline trimming cut 3 bases from V and 7 bases from J; bases unmatched to any gene: 5. CDR3 nucleotides: TGCGCCAGCAGCTGGACAGGGCACATTGAAGCTTTCTTT. Protein sequence: CASSWTGHIEAFF.

This clonotype has ten or more counts. The chain links TRBV28 to TRBJ2-7; possible D gene TRBD2, 5 bases. Germline assignment: CDR1 MDHEN and CDR2 SYDVKM. Trimming took off 3 bases at V and 5 bases at J, with 23 bases between the two ends. This CDR3 is 17 amino acids long. The CDR3 here is CASSFIGILRGYDEQYF. CDR3 nucleotides: TGTGCCAGCAGTTTCATTGGCATCCTTAGAGGGTACGACGAGCAGTACTTC.

This rearrangement joins TRBV20-1 to TRBJ2-1; the match to TRBD2 covers 7 bases. V was pared by 6 bases and J by 8 bases, with 13 bases of the junction left unmatched. The V gene's germline CDR1 is DFQATT and CDR2 SNEGSKA (reference sequence). The CDR3 covers 14 residues. CDR3 amino acids: CSAQTSLVPHEQFF. Here the CDR3 DNA reads TGCAGTGCGCAGACTAGCTTAGTCCCCCATGAGCAGTTCTTC.

The sample holds a few counts of this clonotype. This rearrangement joins TRBV7-2 to TRBJ2-7, with 8 bases fitting TRBD2. The CDR3 totals 16 residues. Germline loops: CDR1 SGHTA, CDR2 FQGNSA. V lost 0 bases and J lost 7; bases outside the gene matches: 11. The CDR3 reads CASSLAGTSSYNEQYF. The CDR3 coding sequence is TGTGCCAGCAGCTTAGCCGGGACTAGTTCCTACAATGAGCAGTACTTC.

This clonotype has more than one count but fewer than ten. The chain couples TRBV9 to TRBJ2-7; 8 bases fit TRBD2. There are 15 residues in the CDR3. With V trimmed by 0 bases and J by 4 bases, 6 bases remained unmatched. Germline assignment: CDR1 SGDLS and CDR2 YYNGEE. CDR3 amino acids: CASSVAQRGIYEQYF. The CDR3 DNA reads as TGTGCCAGCAGCGTAGCCCAGCGGGGGATTTACGAGCAGTACTTC.

The CDR3 sequence is CASSLSVGGEQYF. The DNA for the CDR3 is TGTGCCAGCAGTTTATCGGTGGGCGGTGAGCAGTACTTC. This chain connects TRBV12-3 or TRBV12-4 to TRBJ2-5; D is unresolved. V was pared by 2 bases and J by 11 bases, with 15 bases between. The CDR3 runs to 13 residues.

This clonotype was found a few times. The rearrangement links TRBV7-2 to TRBJ1-2; perhaps TRBD1 as D (5 bases). V was shortened by 5 bases and J by 6 bases, with 16 bases between the two germline ends. CDR1 SGHTA and CDR2 FQGNSA come from the germline V gene. The CDR3 is 14 amino acids. The CDR3 DNA reads TGTGCCAGCAGCCCCCGACCCCCAGGGAATGGCTACACCTTC. Residues: CASSPRPPGNGYTF.

The chain has TRBV11-2 and TRBJ2-7; the D gene is possibly TRBD2 (6 bases). With 5 bases removed from V and 1 base from J, the gap between germline ends came to 15 bases. This CDR3 has 15 residues. Germline CDR1 SGHAT, CDR2 FQNNGV. The DNA for the CDR3 is TGTGCCAGCAGCCTCATGGCTAGCGAGTCCTACGAGCAGTACTTC. Amino acids: CASSLMASESYEQYF.

The chain is built from TRBV7-2 and TRBJ2-6; the D gene could be TRBD1 or TRBD2 (5 bases each). The V gene's germline CDR1 is SGHTA and CDR2 FQGNSA. Trimming removed 1 base at V and 4 bases at J, with 11 bases between. This CDR3 has 16 amino acids. CDR3 coding DNA: TGTGCCAGCAGCTTAGTAGGGGACCCCGGGGCCAACGTCCTGACTTTC. Amino acid sequence: CASSLVGDPGANVLTF.

This clonotype was seen a handful of times. V and J are TRBV2 and TRBJ1-5; D unclear. V lost 6 bases and J 0 bases, leaving 21 bases between the germline ends. Germline V gene data show CDR1 as SNHLY and CDR2 as FYNNEI. This CDR3 contains 18 residues. The CDR3 reads CASSAIGWRADSNQPQHF. The CDR3 DNA reads TGTGCCAGCAGCGCAATAGGGTGGAGGGCTGATAGCAATCAGCCCCAGCATTTT.

Only a few counts were recorded for this clonotype. This rearrangement joins TRBV5-1 to TRBJ1-4, with no clear D. The CDR3 length is 13 residues. CDR1 is SGHRS and CDR2 is YFSETQ in the germline V gene. V lost 4 bases and J lost 8, with 12 bases in between. The chain's CDR3 is CASSPEAVEKLFF. The CDR3 nucleotides read TGCGCCAGCAGCCCCGAAGCAGTCGAAAAACTGTTTTTT. The full variable domain, completed using reference TRBV5-1 and TRBJ1-4, is KAGVTQTPRYLIKTRGQQVTLSCSPISGHRSVSWYQQTPGQGLQFLFEYFSETQRNKGNFPGRFSGRQFSNSRSEMNVSTLELGDSALYLCASSPEAVEKLFFGSGTQLSVL.

The chain combines TRBV5-1 with TRBJ1-2; 9 nucleotides align to TRBD1. Germline V lookup: CDR1 SGHRS, CDR2 YFSETQ. This CDR3 is built from 15 residues. V lost 4 bases to trimming and J lost 6 bases; unmatched junction nucleotides: 10. Here the CDR3 DNA reads TGCGCCAGCAGCCCTGGGACAGGGTCTTGGGATGGCTACACCTTC. Amino acid sequence: CASSPGTGSWDGYTF. The whole variable domain, remainder taken from reference TRBV5-1 and TRBJ1-2, is KAGVTQTPRYLIKTRGQQVTLSCSPISGHRSVSWYQQTPGQGLQFLFEYFSETQRNKGNFPGRFSGRQFSNSRSEMNVSTLELGDSALYLCASSPGTGSWDGYTFGSGTRLTVV.

The gene calls are TRBV2 and TRBJ2-5; TRBD2 agrees at 11 bases. Trimming cost V 6 bases and J 4 bases; bases outside gene matches: 4. Germline CDR1 SNHLY, CDR2 FYNNEI. The length of the CDR3 is 14 residues. CDR3 protein: CASRLAGVAETQYF. Here the CDR3 DNA reads TGTGCCAGCAGACTAGCGGGAGTCGCAGAGACCCAGTACTTC.

This clonotype has a handful of counts. V and J are TRBV7-9 and TRBJ1-2; 11 bases match TRBD1. The germline V gene encodes CDR1 SEHNR and CDR2 FQNEAQ (reference sequence). The CDR3 has 15 residues. J gave up 6 bases and V 7 bases, and 10 bases lay outside the gene matches. CDR3 residues: CASNERTGGVHGYTF. CDR3 coding DNA: TGTGCCAGCAACGAACGGACAGGGGGCGTCCATGGCTACACCTTC.

This clonotype has more than one count but fewer than ten. The chain couples TRBV5-1 to TRBJ1-5, with 8 bases matching TRBD1. The V segment lost 5 bases and the J segment 4 bases; nucleotides outside the gene matches: 14. Germline CDR1 SGHRS, CDR2 YFSETQ. The CDR3 has 17 amino acids. CDR3 DNA sequence: TGCGCCAGCAGTTTTCGGGACAGGAAAAAGCTTAATCAGCCCCAGCATTTT. Translation gives CASSFRDRKKLNQPQHF. The full variable domain, its missing parts supplied by reference TRBV5-1 and TRBJ1-5, is KAGVTQTPRYLIKTRGQQVTLSCSPISGHRSVSWYQQTPGQGLQFLFEYFSETQRNKGNFPGRFSGRQFSNSRSEMNVSTLELGDSALYLCASSFRDRKKLNQPQHFGDGTRLSIL.

This clonotype was seen a handful of times. DNA of the CDR3: TGTGCCAGCAGCCAAGTCGTGGGAGGCGTCAGAGATACGCAGTATTTT. It encodes CASSQVVGGVRDTQYF. V is TRBV14 and J is TRBJ2-3; D perhaps matches TRBD2 (6 bases). V lost 1 base and J 5 bases, leaving 16 bases between the germline ends. This CDR3 is 16 amino acids long. The germline gives CDR1 SGHDN, CDR2 FVKESK.

This rearrangement joins TRBV14 to TRBJ1-1; 8 bases are a match to TRBD1. This CDR3 contains 15 residues. The germline V gene has CDR1 SGHDN and CDR2 FVKESK. J was trimmed by 4 bases and V by 0 bases; bases with no gene match: 4. CDR3 DNA: TGTGCCAGCAGCCAAGATCGTACAGGGGGCACTGAAGCTTTCTTT. Encoded protein: CASSQDRTGGTEAFF.

This clonotype was seen a handful of times. CDR3: CASSEWRVPDTQYF. CDR3 coding DNA: TGTGCCAGCAGTGAATGGCGAGTCCCAGATACGCAGTATTTT. The genes are TRBV2 and TRBJ2-3; D is uncertain. Trimming took off 2 bases at V and 4 bases at J, with 10 bases between the two ends. This CDR3 is built from 14 residues. CDR1 is SNHLY, CDR2 FYNNEI, per germline.

V usage is TRBV28 and J usage is TRBJ2-5; no definite D call. The J call may be wrong; the DNA end is better matched by TRBJ2-4. The germline V gene has CDR1 MDHEN and CDR2 SYDVKM. The CDR3 length is 15 residues. The CDR3 sequence: CASSPRTRHGNIQYF. The CDR3 nucleotides are TGTGCCAGCAGTCCTAGGACCCGACACGGAAACATTCAGTACTTC.